This entry lists 5 T cell receptor beta chains sequenced from one sample in a study of T cell responses to AZD1222 COVID-19 vaccine (dated by TCRdb to the early 2020s). Library preparation was by the immunoSEQ multiplex PCR assay. The table was pulled from immuneACCESS by TCRdb, which kept in-frame rearrangements only. Such tables lose some clones; where checked, under half of the loss comes from unresolved V genes, and the rest has no known cause. In this sample the table shows about 150,000 clones, just under 95% of which occur a single time. Approximately 7% of the sample is held by the ten biggest clonotypes. The intended sense of this specimen's time point label: about 28 days (+/-7) after the second vaccine dose. This specimen consisted of peripheral blood, obtained 28 days after the second AZD1222 dose. The origin of the receptors is an adult who received the AZD1222 COVID-19 vaccine.

The chain recombines TRBV19 with TRBJ1-4; 10 positions match TRBD1. The V gene end was trimmed by 5 bases and the J gene end by 6 bases; junction bases not matched to a gene: 6. The V gene's germline CDR1 is LNHDA and CDR2 SQIVND (reference sequence). This CDR3 has 15 residues. The CDR3 DNA reads TGTGCCAGTAGTCCGCGACAGGGGGCCGATGAAAAACTGTTTTTT. Its protein product is CASSPRQGADEKLFF.

The chain employs TRBV30 and TRBJ1-1; D is uncertain. The CDR3 extends over 12 amino acids. Trimming took 5 bases from V and 11 from J, leaving 18 bases between them. CDR1 is GTSNPN and CDR2 is SVGIG in the germline V gene (reference sequence). The CDR3 bases are TGTGCCTGGGACCTTGGTGGGCAGATTGCTTTCTTT. This codes for CAWDLGGQIAFF.

This clone appeared a single time. This chain uses TRBV5-8 with TRBJ1-1, with D hard to call. Germline CDR1 is SGHTS and CDR2 is YDEGEE. Trimming took off 0 bases at V and 0 bases at J, with 6 bases between the two ends. This CDR3 has 14 residues. This CDR3 reads CASSLGHLNTEAFF. For the CDR3, the DNA is TGTGCCAGCAGCTTGGGACACTTGAACACTGAAGCTTTCTTT.

This clone came up once. The chain employs TRBV2 and TRBJ1-2, with TRBD1 as a possible D gene (6 bases). Trimming cost V 5 bases and J 8 bases, with 15 bases left between them. There are 13 residues in the CDR3. Germline V CDR1 and CDR2: SNHLY, FYNNEI. CDR3 region: CASSLSRGRGYTF. In DNA form, the CDR3 reads TGTGCCAGCAGTCTCTCCAGGGGTAGGGGCTACACCTTC.

This clone was counted a single time. The rearrangement joins TRBV28 to TRBJ1-1; no definite D call. The V gene lost 2 bases and the J gene lost 11 bases, with 18 bases spanning the gap. Germline V gene data show CDR1 as MDHEN and CDR2 as SYDVKM. The CDR3 totals 14 residues. The CDR3 DNA reads TGTGCCAGCAGTTTAGGAAGTGGTAGACTTCCGGCTTTCTTT. This gives the protein CASSLGSGRLPAFF.